This T cell receptor beta chain was identified in a study of blood T cell repertoires in COVID-19. Repertoires were generated with immunoSEQ multiplex PCR, while TCRdb's copy carries only in-frame clones and drops some. This sample has over 65,000 clones, with roughly 88% found just once. The CDR3 is 13 residues long. CDR1 and CDR2 (germline): MNHEY, SMNVEV (reference sequence). Trimming removed 6 bases from V and 7 bases from J, with 15 bases in between. Sample: peripheral blood. This TCR came from a young man with acute or convalescent COVID-19. V usage is TRBV27 and J usage is TRBJ1-2; no reliable D call. The CDR3: CASSPLVTVGYTF. In DNA, the CDR3 is TGTGCCAGCAGCCCCCTGGTGACTGTTGGCTACACCTTC.